This T cell receptor beta chain appears in the sequencing data of a study of T-cell reconstitution after alpha-beta-depleted transplantation in children. This clonotype was counted ten times or more. It was with unique molecular identifiers that the TCRbeta library was prepared. Using its own MiXCR run on the PCR reads, TCRdb lists one record per CDR3 protein. Here the sample spans 75,000 to 100,000 distinct CDR3 sequences, approximately 9.2% being singletons. CDR1 and CDR2 from the germline V gene are SGHTA and FQGNSA. The CDR3 spans 13 residues. V was cut by 1 base and J by 5 bases, with 6 bases left in between.

The sequence was obtained from a human donor who donated a stem cell graft to a child with congenital amegakaryocytic thrombocytopenia. The chain joins TRBV7-2 to TRBJ2-1; D is possibly TRBD1 (6 bases). The sequences come from PBMCs from the stem cell graft donor, collected from the stem cell graft. CDR3 residues: CASSLDRDNEQFF. As DNA, the CDR3 is TGTGCCAGCAGCTTAGACAGGGACAATGAGCAGTTCTTC.